The source of this TCR beta chain is a study of identical twins. TCRdb used MiXCR to reprocess the 5' RACE reads, holding one entry per CDR3 protein. Of approximately 260,000 distinct CDR3 sequences listed, about 14% are singletons. V shed 1 base and J shed 6 bases, with 10 bases lying between them. Germline-derived CDR1 and CDR2 are DFQATT and SNEGSKA (reference sequence). This CDR3 has 13 residues. V gene TRBV20-1 combines with J gene TRBJ1-5; D uncertain. Sequenced material: memory (CD45RO+) T cells sorted from blood. This receptor was identified in a young woman in good health. The DNA of the CDR3 is TGCAGTGCTAGAGGTCACCCCGGTCAGCCCCAGCATTTT. The encoded protein is CSARGHPGQPQHF.